This T cell receptor beta chain was sequenced for a study of blood T cell repertoires in COVID-19. Germline assignment: CDR1 MGHRA and CDR2 YSYEKL. The CDR3 is made up of 17 amino acids. Between the trimmed V and J ends, which lost 1 base and 2 bases, there was a span of 12 bases. Assay used: immunoSEQ multiplex PCR; TCRdb lists only in-frame clones, some missing. Of approximately 70,000 clones in the sample, 86% are singletons; the top ten hold about 12%. This chain links TRBV4-1 with TRBJ2-6; D is ambiguous. Sequenced material: peripheral blood. The sequence came from a woman in her fifties or sixties with acute or convalescent COVID-19. In DNA form, the CDR3 reads TGCGCCAGCAGCCAAGTTGAAGGCGGAACTGGGGCCAACGTCCTGACTTTC. Translating it yields CASSQVEGGTGANVLTF.